This T cell receptor (beta chain) was retrieved from a study of T cell repertoires in cytomegalovirus infection. The CDR3 is 16 residues long. Germline CDR1 reads SGHVS; CDR2 reads FQNEAQ. V lost 1 base to trimming and J lost 5 bases; unmatched junction nucleotides: 11. This clonotype has a count of ten or more. Its target is unknown. TCRdb analysed the reads with MiXCR anew, one entry per CDR3 protein. The sample lists around 120,000 distinct CDR3 sequences; around 45% were seen once. This sequence originates from a human donor in good health (CMV status not recorded). Some clones in this sample may be carry-over from other donors' samples. The rearrangement links TRBV7-8 to TRBJ2-7, with 7 bases matching TRBD1. The sample was CD8+ T cells from cultured PBMCs, taken from culture after CMV antigen stimulation. This CDR3 is CASSLEGAGYNDEQYF. The DNA for the CDR3 is TGTGCCAGCAGCTTAGAGGGGGCAGGGTATAATGACGAGCAGTACTTC.